This TCR beta chain derives from a study of T-cell memory formation after mild COVID-19. V lost 6 bases to trimming and J lost 5 bases, with 10 bases between them. This CDR3 is built from 12 residues. As for this clonotype: The antigen is undetermined.

TCRdb reanalysed the 5' RACE reads using MiXCR and keeps one entry per CDR3 protein. The sample includes a few hundred thousand distinct CDR3 sequences, approximately 7.6% of them seen just once. Notes on the study in general: The authors did not confirm SARS-CoV-2 specificity of second-wave clones peaking day 37.

The V and J genes are TRBV12-3 or TRBV12-4 and TRBJ1-1; D perhaps matches TRBD1 (5 bases). Sequencing was done on a sample of PBMCs or a T cell subset sorted from them (not recorded which). The TCR comes from a man younger than 35 who had mild COVID-19 (a few samples of this study predate the infection). Cell type and time point are not known. The CDR3 DNA reads as TGTGCCAGCAGGGTGGGGGGAACTGAAGCTTTCTTT. Residues: CASRVGGTEAFF.